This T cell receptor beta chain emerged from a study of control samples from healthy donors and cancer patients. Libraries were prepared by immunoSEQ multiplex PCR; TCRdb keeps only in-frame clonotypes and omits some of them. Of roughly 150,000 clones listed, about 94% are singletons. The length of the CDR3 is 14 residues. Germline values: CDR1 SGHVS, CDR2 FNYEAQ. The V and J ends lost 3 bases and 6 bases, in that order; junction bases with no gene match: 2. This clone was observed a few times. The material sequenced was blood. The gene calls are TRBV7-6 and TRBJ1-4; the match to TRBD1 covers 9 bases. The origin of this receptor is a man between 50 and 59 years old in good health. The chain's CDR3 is CASSLGQGYEKLFF. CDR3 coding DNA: TGTGCCAGCAGCTTGGGACAGGGATATGAAAAACTGTTTTTT.